A single sample gave rise to the 11 T cell receptor beta chains below, sequenced in a study of T cell changes during pregnancy in multiple sclerosis. This table comes from immunoSEQ multiplex PCR, and its TCRdb copy is limited to in-frame clones, with some not included. The sample lists 60,000 or so clones; 90% were seen once. The sequences come from peripheral blood, collected in the second trimester of pregnancy. These receptors were taken from a female donor in good health, enrolled as a control in a pregnancy study.

The DNA of the CDR3 is TGCGCCAGCAGCCCCGGCTACGAGCAGTACTTC. This translates into CASSPGYEQYF. The chain links TRBV5-1 to TRBJ2-7, with no clear D. Looked up from germline, CDR1 is SGHRS and CDR2 is YFSETQ. The CDR3 consists of 11 residues. The ends were cut back, 4 bases at V and 3 bases at J, with 5 bases in the middle. Based on the CDR3 plus reference TRBV5-1 and TRBJ2-7, the full variable domain is KAGVTQTPRYLIKTRGQQVTLSCSPISGHRSVSWYQQTPGQGLQFLFEYFSETQRNKGNFPGRFSGRQFSNSRSEMNVSTLELGDSALYLCASSPGYEQYFGPGTRLTVT.

V gene TRBV7-9 combines with J gene TRBJ1-3, with D tentatively TRBD1 (5 bases). There are 13 residues in the CDR3. The germline V gene encodes CDR1 SEHNR and CDR2 FQNEAQ (reference sequence). Trimming shortened V by 11 bases and J by 0 bases, and 11 bases separated the two germline ends. The CDR3 loop reads CAGADHSGNTIYF. DNA for the CDR3: TGTGCCGGGGCGGACCACTCTGGAAACACCATATATTTT.

The chain links TRBV4-1 to TRBJ1-3, with D hard to call. V was clipped by 2 bases and J by 6 bases, with 17 bases between them. This CDR3 region has 16 residues. Germline V gives CDR1 MGHRA, CDR2 YSYEKL. This CDR3 reads CASSQSYPGSANTIYF. CDR3 in DNA: TGCGCCAGCAGCCAATCGTATCCGGGGTCAGCAAACACCATATATTTT.

CDR3 coding DNA: TGTGCCAGCTCCGGCGGACTAGCGGACCTCACAGATACGCAGTATTTT. It specifies CASSGGLADLTDTQYF. The chain combines TRBV18 with TRBJ2-3; 10 bases match TRBD2. This CDR3 contains 16 residues. Trimming took 6 bases from V and 2 from J; bases not matched to a gene: 8. Germline V gives CDR1 KGHSH, CDR2 LQKENI.

This chain joins TRBV11-3 and TRBJ2-7; D gene uncertain. The V end was cut by 1 base, the J end by 3 bases, with 10 bases between. The CDR3 is 14 amino acids. CDR1 SGHNT and CDR2 YENEEA come from the germline V gene. CDR3 sequence (DNA): TGTGCCAGCAGCTTAGGAGGAAAGGTCTACGAGCAGTACTTC. This encodes CASSLGGKVYEQYF.

The chain has TRBV6-6 and TRBJ1-6, with 9 nucleotides matching TRBD1. Trimming took 8 bases from V and 9 from J; bases not matched to a gene: 8. CDR3 length equals 14 residues. CDR1 MNHNY and CDR2 SVGAGI come from the germline V gene (reference sequence). This CDR3 reads CASQLDRGSSPLHF. The CDR3 bases are TGTGCCAGCCAATTGGACAGGGGTAGTTCACCCCTCCACTTT.

In nucleotides, the CDR3 is TGTGCCAGCAGCCTAGACAGGGAGTTCTCCCTTAACTATGGCTACACCTTC. Residues: CASSLDREFSLNYGYTF. The chain joins TRBV13 to TRBJ1-2; 7 bases map to TRBD1. Germline trimming cut 5 bases from V and 1 base from J; bases unmatched to any gene: 13. Germline CDR1 and CDR2: PRHDT and FYEKMQ (reference sequence). This CDR3 is built from 17 residues.

This chain joins TRBV2 and TRBJ1-5; tentatively, D is TRBD1 (5 bases). The V end was cut by 6 bases, the J end by 3 bases, with 15 bases between. This CDR3 is 15 amino acids long. Germline loops: CDR1 SNHLY, CDR2 FYNNEI. CDR3 loop: CASSAAGGDNQPQHF. The CDR3 coding sequence is TGTGCCAGCAGCGCTGCGGGGGGGGACAATCAGCCCCAGCATTTT.

The V and J genes are TRBV7-2 and TRBJ2-3; no reliable D call. Germline V gives CDR1 SGHTA, CDR2 FQGNSA. This CDR3 has 14 amino acids. V was pared by 4 bases and J by 4 bases, with 12 bases between. In nucleotides, the CDR3 is TGTGCCAGCAGCTCGTACTCGTTAGCAGATACGCAGTATTTT. Translating it yields CASSSYSLADTQYF.

The chain links TRBV5-6 to TRBJ2-7; possible D gene TRBD1, 6 bases. The CDR3 loop spans 15 amino acids. Germline V gene data show CDR1 as SGHDT and CDR2 as YYEEEE. V shed 3 bases and J shed 2 bases, with 15 bases lying between them. The CDR3 DNA reads as TGTGCCAGCAGCTGGACCGGGACACTTACCTACGAGCAGTACTTC. It translates to CASSWTGTLTYEQYF.

This chain links TRBV27 with TRBJ2-7; a possible D gene is TRBD1 (5 bases). V gave up 0 bases and J gave up 6 bases, with 12 bases separating them. Germline CDR1 MNHEY, CDR2 SMNVEV (reference sequence). The CDR3 is made up of 14 amino acids. DNA for the CDR3: TGTGCCAGCAGTTTATCTTCAGGGCCCACCGAGCAGTACTTC. Translated, it gives CASSLSSGPTEQYF.